This T cell receptor beta chain was obtained from a study of early T cells in non-severe SARS-CoV-2 infection. Study overall: Whole-blood bulk RNA, unsorted, was sequenced, and chains were unpaired. Study conclusions and caveats: VDJdb matching favored anti-spike CD8 responses, missing private and CD4 specificities.

This clonotype was seen only a few times. Antigen unknown. The CDR3 is 17 amino acids. Germline CDR1 and CDR2: SNHLY and FYNNEI. The V gene end was trimmed by 5 bases and the J gene end by 4 bases; junction bases not matched to a gene: 8. Unique molecular identifiers were affixed to single, distinct cDNA molecules. One entry per CDR3 protein, called by TCRdb with MiXCR from the 5' RACE reads. The table has 65,000 to 95,000 distinct CDR3 sequences, less than 20% seen once. The clonotype originates from an adult who was a healthcare worker with PCR-confirmed SARS-CoV-2 infection or an uninfected control (not recorded which). The sample taken for sequencing was whole blood. V usage is TRBV2 and J usage is TRBJ2-1; TRBD2 agrees at 13 bases. For the CDR3, the DNA is TGTGCCAGCAGTTTTTCCGGACTAGCGGGAGTATACAATGAGCAGTTCTTC. Translation gives CASSFSGLAGVYNEQFF.